One and the same sample provided the 16 T cell receptor beta chains below, sequenced in a study of blood T cell repertoires in COVID-19. Some clones are missing from TCRdb's copy, which holds only in-frame ones; the method was immunoSEQ multiplex PCR. Of 270,000 or so clones in the sample, over 80% were seen once. The source material was PBMCs or T cells enriched from blood (not recorded which). All receptors derive from a woman in her thirties with acute COVID-19.

The V call is TRBV4-1, the J call TRBJ2-7, with 9 positions matching TRBD1. The germline V gene has CDR1 MGHRA and CDR2 YSYEKL. Germline trimming cut 3 bases from V and 4 bases from J; bases unmatched to any gene: 7. The CDR3 totals 15 residues. As DNA, the CDR3 is TGCGCCAGCAGCCAGACCGGGACAGGGTTTTACGAGCAGTACTTC. As protein: CASSQTGTGFYEQYF.

V is TRBV5-1 and J is TRBJ2-6; D unresolved. Germline V gene sequence: CDR1 SGHRS, CDR2 YFSETQ. The CDR3 is 15 amino acids. Trimming left V 4 bases short and J 0 bases short, with 8 bases between. The CDR3 loop is CASSRTYSGANVLTF. CDR3 nucleotide sequence: TGCGCCAGCAGCCGCACTTACTCTGGGGCCAACGTCCTGACTTTC.

In its sample, this clone was seen a few times. The J gene is TRBJ2-5, the V gene TRBV25-1; 9 positions agree with TRBD2. Trimming at V came to 6 bases and at J to 4 bases, leaving 9 bases not matched to a gene. Germline V CDR1 and CDR2: MGHDK, SYGVNS. The CDR3 has 15 amino acids. CDR3 nucleotide sequence: TGTGCCAGCAGCCAACCGGGACTAGCAAGAGAGACCCAGTACTTC. Protein sequence: CASSQPGLARETQYF.

V and J are TRBV29-1 and TRBJ2-1; 8 bases line up with TRBD2. V lost 7 bases and J lost 5; bases outside the gene matches: 7. Germline CDR1 and CDR2: SQVTM and ANQGSEA. The CDR3 runs to 13 residues. The CDR3 nucleotides read TGCAGCGGTCGTTTAGCGGGACACAATGAGCAGTTCTTC. This codes for CSGRLAGHNEQFF.

This clone was observed a single time. This chain links TRBV7-3 with TRBJ2-1, with D tentatively TRBD1 (6 bases). The ends were cut back, 4 bases at V and 10 bases at J, with 11 bases in the middle. The CDR3 consists of 12 residues. The germline V gene has CDR1 SGHTA and CDR2 FQGTGA. The CDR3 DNA is TGTGCCAGCAGCTCTTTTCAGGGGGAGCAGTTCTTC. As protein: CASSSFQGEQFF.

The V gene is TRBV7-9, the J gene TRBJ2-7; 9 bases line up with TRBD1. V shed 5 bases, J shed 4 bases, and the junction held 3 bases outside the gene matches. The CDR3 sequence is 13 residues long. From germline, CDR1 is SEHNR and CDR2 FQNEAQ (reference sequence). The CDR3 coding sequence is TGTGCCAGCAGCCCGGGACAGGGTTACGAGCAGTACTTC. It encodes CASSPGQGYEQYF.

This chain joins TRBV28 and TRBJ1-4; TRBD1 aligns across 9 bases. Per the germline V gene, CDR1 is MDHEN and CDR2 is SYDVKM. The CDR3 sequence is 16 residues long. The V and J ends lost 5 bases and 8 bases, in that order; junction bases with no gene match: 12. Here the CDR3 reads CASSTRGTGWIEKLFF. CDR3 in DNA: TGTGCCAGCAGTACCCGGGGGACAGGGTGGATAGAAAAACTGTTTTTT.

The chain carries TRBV11-2 and TRBJ2-6; possibly TRBD1 for D (6 bases). CDR3 length: 13 residues. The V gene's germline CDR1 is SGHAT and CDR2 FQNNGV. Trimming took 5 bases from V and 14 from J, leaving 16 bases between them. The CDR3 is CASSEFTGSILTF. CDR3 nucleotides: TGTGCCAGCAGCGAGTTCACAGGGAGCATCCTGACTTTC.

The CDR3 nucleotides read TGTGCCATCAGTGAGTCGGGGCAGCAAGAGACCCAGTACTTC. Its translation is CAISESGQQETQYF. The chain joins TRBV10-3 to TRBJ2-5; tentatively, D is TRBD1 (5 bases). Per the germline V gene, CDR1 is ENHRY and CDR2 is SYGVKD. Trimming cost V 0 bases and J 2 bases, with 7 bases left between them. The CDR3 covers 14 residues.

In the case of this clone: A read error may produce the germline difference seen at one junction end. V gene TRBV19 combines with J gene TRBJ1-4; 8 nucleotides line up with TRBD1. The CDR3 length is 17 residues. The germline CDR1 and CDR2 sequences are LNHDA and SQIVND (reference sequence). CDR3 in amino acids: CASSIGRDRRTNEKLFF. DNA of the CDR3: TGTGCCAGTAGCATAGGACGGGACAGGCGAACAAATGAAAAACTGTTTTTT.

V and J are TRBV7-9 and TRBJ2-1; 11 positions match TRBD2. CDR3 size: 16 residues. V lost 5 bases, J lost 7 bases, and 10 bases stayed unmatched. CDR1 SEHNR and CDR2 FQNEAQ come from the germline V gene (reference sequence). CDR3 DNA sequence: TGTGCCAGCAGCCCCCCTGGTCTAGCGGGAGGAAATGAGCAGTTCTTC. The encoded protein is CASSPPGLAGGNEQFF.

The CDR3, as DNA: TGTGCCAGCAGCGGACCCGACAGGGGGGGTGGCTACACCTTC. This translates into CASSGPDRGGGYTF. V gene TRBV9 combines with J gene TRBJ1-2; 9 bases align to TRBD1. The CDR3 runs 14 residues. Germline CDR1 reads SGDLS; CDR2 reads YYNGEE. V lost 3 bases, J lost 7 bases, and 7 bases stayed unmatched.

The chain joins TRBV10-2 to TRBJ2-1, with 7 bases matching TRBD2. The CDR3 length is 18 residues. Germline loops: CDR1 WSHSY, CDR2 SAAADI. Trimming cost V 3 bases and J 2 bases; bases outside gene matches: 13. This CDR3 reads CASSDPDWREITYNEQFF. In nucleotides, the CDR3 is TGCGCCAGCAGTGACCCCGACTGGCGGGAGATAACCTACAATGAGCAGTTCTTC.

This clone was seen ten or more times. Other DNA sequences in this sample translate to the same CDR3. The rearrangement joins TRBV10-3 to TRBJ2-1; TRBD2 agrees at 10 bases. CDR3 length: 16 residues. V was pared by 4 bases and J by 0 bases, with 3 bases of the junction left unmatched. The V gene's germline CDR1 is ENHRY and CDR2 SYGVKD. The CDR3 loop is CAISGTSGTSYNEQFF. The CDR3, as DNA: TGTGCCATCAGTGGCACTAGCGGGACCTCCTACAATGAGCAGTTCTTC.

The CDR3 region is CASSLIAGSSYEQYF. DNA of the CDR3: TGTGCCAGCAGCCTTATAGCGGGAAGCTCCTACGAGCAGTACTTC. This chain uses TRBV14 with TRBJ2-7; 8 positions match TRBD2. This CDR3 has 15 residues. The V gene end was trimmed by 4 bases and the J gene end by 0 bases; junction bases not matched to a gene: 5. Germline assignment: CDR1 SGHDN and CDR2 FVKESK.

The sample holds a few counts of this clone. The chain uses TRBV9 and TRBJ1-4, with a possible D match to TRBD1 (5 bases). V dropped 4 bases and J dropped 6 bases, with 16 bases sitting between them. CDR1 is SGDLS and CDR2 is YYNGEE in the germline V gene. The CDR3 is 15 residues long. The CDR3 is CASSKRGGEDEKLFF. In nucleotides, the CDR3 is TGTGCCAGCAGCAAAAGGGGAGGGGAGGATGAAAAACTGTTTTTT.